This TCR beta chain was sequenced for a study of T cell changes during pregnancy in multiple sclerosis. Profiled with immunoSEQ multiplex PCR; TCRdb holds only in-frame clones, not every one. The sample has around 92,000 clones; 85% to 95% are singletons. The material was peripheral blood, obtained after pregnancy. The receptor was isolated from a female donor with multiple sclerosis, enrolled in a pregnancy study.

The CDR3 is CASSLELRGPDTEAFF. Written as DNA, the CDR3 is TGCGCCAGCAGCTTGGAACTCAGGGGGCCGGACACTGAAGCTTTCTTT. This chain connects TRBV5-1 to TRBJ1-1; 8 bases line up with TRBD1. Per germline, CDR1 SGHRS and CDR2 YFSETQ. The CDR3 spans 16 residues. V was clipped by 0 bases and J by 3 bases; unmatched bases: 7.